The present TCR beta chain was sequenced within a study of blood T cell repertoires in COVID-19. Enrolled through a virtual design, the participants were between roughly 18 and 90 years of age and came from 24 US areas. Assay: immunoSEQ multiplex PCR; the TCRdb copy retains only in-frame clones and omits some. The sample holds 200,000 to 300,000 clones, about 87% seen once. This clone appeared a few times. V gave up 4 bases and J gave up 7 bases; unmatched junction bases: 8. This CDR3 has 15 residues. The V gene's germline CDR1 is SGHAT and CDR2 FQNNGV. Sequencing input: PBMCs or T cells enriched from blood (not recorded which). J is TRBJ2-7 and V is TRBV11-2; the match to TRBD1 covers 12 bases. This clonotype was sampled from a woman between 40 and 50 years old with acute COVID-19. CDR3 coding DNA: TGTGCCAGCAGCTCCGGGACAGGGGGCGCGAAGGAGCAGTACTTC. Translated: CASSSGTGGAKEQYF.